A few counts support the clone carrying this T cell receptor (beta chain). Its antigen is undetermined. This specimen comes from a study of response to subunit inactivated influenza vaccine. Study-wide results and caveats: Each seasonal influenza vaccination, the authors suggested, recruits few new T cells.

CDR1 is SGHRS, CDR2 YFSETQ, per germline. V was trimmed by 1 base and J by 9 bases, leaving 20 bases between them. The CDR3 consists of 15 residues. TCRdb re-analysed the RT-PCR reads in MiXCR, keeping a single row per CDR3 protein. Altogether hundreds of thousands of distinct CDR3 sequences are present, around 13% being singletons, with the ten largest covering 7.5% to 9%. The sample here was PBMCs from blood, taken less than 15 days before vaccination. The source is a man aged 50 to 60 who received an inactivated influenza vaccine. V and J are TRBV5-1 and TRBJ2-7; weak D call: TRBD2 (5 bases). The CDR3 region has the DNA TGCGCCAGCAGCTTGAATAGCATCGGGAAAGAGCGGCAGTACTTC. It codes for CASSLNSIGKERQYF.